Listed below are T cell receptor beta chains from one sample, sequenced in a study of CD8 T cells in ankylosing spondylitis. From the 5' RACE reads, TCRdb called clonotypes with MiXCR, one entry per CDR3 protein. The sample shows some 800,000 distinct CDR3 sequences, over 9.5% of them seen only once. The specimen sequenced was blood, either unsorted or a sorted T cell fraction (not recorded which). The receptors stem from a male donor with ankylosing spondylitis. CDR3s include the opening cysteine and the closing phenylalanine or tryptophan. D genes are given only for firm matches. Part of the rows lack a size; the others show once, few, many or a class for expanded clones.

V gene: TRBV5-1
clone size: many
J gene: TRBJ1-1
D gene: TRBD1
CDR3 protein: CASSSLPNRGMSTEAFF
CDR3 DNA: TGCGCCAGCAGCTCGCTCCCCAACAGGGGCATGAGCACTGAAGCTTTCTTT

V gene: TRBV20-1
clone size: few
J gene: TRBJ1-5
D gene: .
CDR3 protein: CSARPPASNQPQHF
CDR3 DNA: TGCAGTGCTAGACCTCCAGCCAGCAATCAGCCCCAGCATTTT

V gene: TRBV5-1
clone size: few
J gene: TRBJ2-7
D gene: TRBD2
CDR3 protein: CASSQGPLAGVSYEQYF
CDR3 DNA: TGCGCCAGCAGCCAGGGGCCACTAGCGGGGGTCTCCTACGAGCAGTACTTC

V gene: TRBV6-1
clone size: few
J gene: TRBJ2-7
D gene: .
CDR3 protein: CASRRASVYEQYF
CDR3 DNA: TGTGCCAGCAGGCGCGCTAGCGTGTACGAGCAGTACTTC

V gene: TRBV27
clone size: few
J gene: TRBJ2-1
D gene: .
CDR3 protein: CASNRAGYNEQFF
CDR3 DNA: TGTGCCAGCAATCGCGCTGGCTACAATGAGCAGTTCTTC

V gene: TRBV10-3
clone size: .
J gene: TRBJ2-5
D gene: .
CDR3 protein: CATSGTKETQYF
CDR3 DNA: TGTGCCACCTCCGGGACAAAAGAGACCCAGTACTTC

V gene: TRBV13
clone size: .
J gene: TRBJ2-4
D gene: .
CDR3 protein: CASSLGKGDIQYF
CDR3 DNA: TGTGCCAGCAGCTTAGGGAAGGGGGACATTCAGTACTTC

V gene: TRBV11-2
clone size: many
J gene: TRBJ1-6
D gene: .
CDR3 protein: CASSLVVRASPLHF
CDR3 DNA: TGTGCCAGCAGCTTAGTGGTCAGGGCCTCACCCCTCCACTTT

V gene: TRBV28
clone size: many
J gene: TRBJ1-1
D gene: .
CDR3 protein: CASSPNYNEAFF
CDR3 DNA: TGTGCCAGCAGCCCCAACTATAACGAAGCTTTCTTT

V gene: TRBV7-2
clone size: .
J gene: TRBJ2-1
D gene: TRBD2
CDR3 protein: CASSLAHLAGGGYNEQFF
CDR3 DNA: TGTGCCAGCAGCTTAGCGCACCTAGCGGGAGGAGGTTACAATGAGCAGTTCTTC

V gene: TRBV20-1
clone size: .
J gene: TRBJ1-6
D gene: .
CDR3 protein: CSAPWDPSGSPLHF
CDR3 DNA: TGCAGTGCTCCTTGGGACCCTTCGGGTTCACCCCTCCACTTT

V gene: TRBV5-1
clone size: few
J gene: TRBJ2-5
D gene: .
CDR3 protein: CASSLVEVEETQYF
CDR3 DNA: TGCGCCAGCAGCTTGGTAGAGGTGGAAGAGACCCAGTACTTC

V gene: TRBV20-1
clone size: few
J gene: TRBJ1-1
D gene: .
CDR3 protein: CSARQGPTEAFF
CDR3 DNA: TGCAGTGCTAGACAGGGGCCCACTGAAGCTTTCTTT

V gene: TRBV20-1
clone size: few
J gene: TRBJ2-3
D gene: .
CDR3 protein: CSARGVGRREIDTQYF
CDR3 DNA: TGCAGTGCTAGGGGGGTGGGGCGACGGGAAATCGATACGCAGTATTTT

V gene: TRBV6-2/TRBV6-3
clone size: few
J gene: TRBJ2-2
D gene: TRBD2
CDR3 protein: CASRLSGDAGELFF
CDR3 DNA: TGTGCCAGCAGATTAAGCGGGGACGCCGGGGAGCTGTTTTTT

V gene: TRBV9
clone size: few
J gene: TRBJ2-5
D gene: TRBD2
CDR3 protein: CASSVGTSGRLVKTQYF
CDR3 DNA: TGTGCCAGCAGCGTAGGGACTAGCGGGAGGCTCGTGAAGACCCAGTACTTC

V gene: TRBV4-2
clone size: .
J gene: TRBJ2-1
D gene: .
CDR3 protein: CASSQGAVRDYNEQFF
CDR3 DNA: TGTGCCAGCAGCCAAGGTGCGGTCAGGGACTACAATGAGCAGTTCTTC

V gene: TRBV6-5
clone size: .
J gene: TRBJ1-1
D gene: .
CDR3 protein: CASSYLRRVSTTEAFF
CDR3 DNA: TGTGCCAGCAGTTACCTCCGTCGGGTCTCCACCACTGAAGCTTTCTTT

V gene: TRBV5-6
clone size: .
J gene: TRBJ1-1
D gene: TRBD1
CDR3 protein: CASSRFDREDNTEAFF
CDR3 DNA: TGTGCCAGCAGCCGCTTCGACAGGGAGGATAACACTGAAGCTTTCTTT

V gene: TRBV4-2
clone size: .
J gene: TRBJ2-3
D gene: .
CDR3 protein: CASSRRGSDATDTQYF
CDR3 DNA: TGTGCCAGCAGCAGACGGGGCTCAGACGCTACAGATACGCAGTATTTT

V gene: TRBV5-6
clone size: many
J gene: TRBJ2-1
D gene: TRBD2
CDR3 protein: CASSPRTSGFYNEQFF
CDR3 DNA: TGTGCCAGCAGCCCTCGGACTAGCGGGTTTTACAATGAGCAGTTCTTC

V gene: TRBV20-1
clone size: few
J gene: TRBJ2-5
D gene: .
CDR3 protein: CSAPHRGETQYF
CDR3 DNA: TGCAGTGCCCCGCATAGAGGGGAGACCCAGTACTTC

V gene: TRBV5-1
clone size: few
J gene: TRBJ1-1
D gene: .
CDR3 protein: CASSLINSGGNTEAFF
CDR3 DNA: TGCGCCAGCAGCTTGATCAATTCCGGGGGTAACACTGAAGCTTTCTTT

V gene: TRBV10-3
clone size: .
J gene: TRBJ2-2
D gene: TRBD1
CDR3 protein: CASGQGTNTGELFF
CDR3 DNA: TGTGCCAGTGGACAGGGAACGAACACCGGGGAGCTGTTTTTT

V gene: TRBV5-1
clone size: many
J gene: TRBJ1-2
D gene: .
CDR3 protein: CASSLDIRGVYTF
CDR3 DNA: TGCGCCAGCAGCTTGGATATAAGGGGTGTCTACACCTTC

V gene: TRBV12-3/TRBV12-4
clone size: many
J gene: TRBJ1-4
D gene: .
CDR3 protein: CASSSGFEKLFF
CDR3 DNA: TGTGCCAGCAGTTCAGGGTTTGAAAAACTGTTTTTT

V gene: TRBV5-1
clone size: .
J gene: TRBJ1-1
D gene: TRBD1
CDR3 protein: CASQPRQGATEAFF
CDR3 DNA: TGCGCCAGCCAACCCCGACAGGGGGCAACTGAAGCTTTCTTT

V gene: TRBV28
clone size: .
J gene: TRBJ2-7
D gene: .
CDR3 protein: CASSPSGQEQYF
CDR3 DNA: TGTGCCAGCAGTCCCTCCGGACAAGAGCAGTACTTC

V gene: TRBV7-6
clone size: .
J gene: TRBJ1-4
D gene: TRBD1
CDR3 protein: CASSSTGGSFKKLFF
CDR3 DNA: TGTGCCAGCAGCTCGACAGGGGGCAGTTTTAAAAAACTGTTTTTT

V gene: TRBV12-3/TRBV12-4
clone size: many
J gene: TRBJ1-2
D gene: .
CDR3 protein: CASSLSASNYGYTF
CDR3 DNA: TGTGCCAGCAGTTTATCCGCCAGCAACTATGGCTACACCTTC

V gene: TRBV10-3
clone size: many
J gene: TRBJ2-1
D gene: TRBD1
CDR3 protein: CAISGRDRGRNEQFF
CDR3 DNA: TGTGCCATCAGTGGTCGGGACAGGGGGCGAAATGAGCAGTTCTTC

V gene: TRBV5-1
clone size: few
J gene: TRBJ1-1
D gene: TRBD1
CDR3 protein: CASSTGTDFMNTEAFF
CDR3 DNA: TGCGCCAGTTCGACCGGGACAGATTTCATGAACACTGAAGCTTTCTTT

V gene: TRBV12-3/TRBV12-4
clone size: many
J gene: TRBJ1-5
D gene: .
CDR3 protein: CASSPSLYQPQHF
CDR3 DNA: TGTGCCAGCAGTCCCAGCCTTTATCAGCCCCAGCATTTT

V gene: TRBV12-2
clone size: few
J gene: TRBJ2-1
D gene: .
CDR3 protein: CASRFNVGYNEQFF
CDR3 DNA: TGTGCAAGTCGCTTTAACGTAGGTTACAATGAGCAGTTCTTC

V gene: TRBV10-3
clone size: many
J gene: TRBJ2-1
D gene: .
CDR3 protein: CAISTWASNEQFF
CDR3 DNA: TGTGCCATCTCGACTTGGGCCTCCAATGAGCAGTTCTTC

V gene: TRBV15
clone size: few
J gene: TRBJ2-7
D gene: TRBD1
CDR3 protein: CATSREGTATYEQYF
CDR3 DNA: TGTGCCACCAGCAGAGAGGGGACAGCAACCTACGAGCAGTACTTC

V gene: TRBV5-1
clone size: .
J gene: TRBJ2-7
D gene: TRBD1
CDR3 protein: CASKSGTGPLVEQYF
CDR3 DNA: TGCGCCAGCAAATCAGGGACAGGCCCCCTTGTCGAGCAGTACTTC

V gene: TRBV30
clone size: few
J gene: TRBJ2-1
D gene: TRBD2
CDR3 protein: CAWGLAGASSYNEQFF
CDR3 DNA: TGTGCCTGGGGGCTAGCGGGGGCCAGCTCCTACAATGAGCAGTTCTTC

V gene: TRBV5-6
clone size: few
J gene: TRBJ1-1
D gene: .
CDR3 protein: CASSLERGETEAFF
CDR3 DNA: TGTGCCAGCAGCTTGGAGAGGGGTGAAACTGAAGCTTTCTTT

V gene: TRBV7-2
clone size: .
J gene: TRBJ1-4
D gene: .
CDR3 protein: CASSLVVSEKLFF
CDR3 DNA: TGTGCCAGCAGCTTAGTTGTGAGCGAGAAACTGTTTTTT

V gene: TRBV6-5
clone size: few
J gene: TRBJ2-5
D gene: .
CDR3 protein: CASSYRRGGRETQYF
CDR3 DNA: TGTGCCAGCAGTTATAGGAGGGGGGGCCGGGAGACCCAGTACTTC

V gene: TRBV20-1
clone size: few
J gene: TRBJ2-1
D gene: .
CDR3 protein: CSARVLYNEQFF
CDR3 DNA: TGCAGTGCTAGAGTCCTTTACAATGAGCAGTTCTTC

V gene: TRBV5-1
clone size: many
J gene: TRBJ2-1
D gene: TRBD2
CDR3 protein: CASSLQFYGGVYNEQFF
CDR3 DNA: TGCGCCAGCAGCTTGCAGTTCTACGGGGGGGTGTACAATGAGCAGTTCTTC

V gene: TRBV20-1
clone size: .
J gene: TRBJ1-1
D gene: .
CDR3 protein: CSARDAGMGTEAFF
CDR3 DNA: TGCAGTGCTAGAGATGCAGGGATGGGGACTGAAGCTTTCTTT

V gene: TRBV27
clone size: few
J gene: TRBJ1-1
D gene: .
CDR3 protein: CASSGTYTEAFF
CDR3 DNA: TGTGCCAGCTCGGGAACATACACTGAAGCTTTCTTT

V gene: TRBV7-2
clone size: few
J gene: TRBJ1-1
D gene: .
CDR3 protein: CASSGLLNTEAFF
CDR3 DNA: TGTGCCAGCAGCGGACTTTTAAACACTGAAGCTTTCTTT

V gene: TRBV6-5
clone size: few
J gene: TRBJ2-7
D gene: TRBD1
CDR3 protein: CASSWTGAEGEQYF
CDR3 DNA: TGTGCCAGCAGTTGGACAGGGGCGGAGGGCGAGCAGTACTTC

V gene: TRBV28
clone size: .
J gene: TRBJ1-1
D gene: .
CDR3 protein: CASSLTPVRITEAFF
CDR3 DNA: TGTGCCAGCAGTTTAACCCCTGTGAGGATCACTGAAGCTTTCTTT

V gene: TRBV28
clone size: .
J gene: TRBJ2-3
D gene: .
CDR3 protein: CASSAVAGGSGDTQYF
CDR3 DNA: TGTGCCAGCAGTGCGGTAGCTGGAGGGAGCGGTGATACGCAGTATTTT

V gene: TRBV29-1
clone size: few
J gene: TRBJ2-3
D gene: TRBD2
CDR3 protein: CSAERTSGRTDTQYF
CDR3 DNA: TGCAGCGCGGAGAGGACTAGCGGGCGCACAGATACGCAGTATTTT

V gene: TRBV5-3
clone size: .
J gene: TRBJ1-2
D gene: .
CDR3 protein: CARSHTPGTPNYGYTF
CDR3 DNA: TGTGCCAGAAGCCACACACCCGGGACACCAAACTATGGCTACACCTTC

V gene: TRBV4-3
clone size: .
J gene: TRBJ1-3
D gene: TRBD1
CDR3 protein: CASSQGAVGQNSGNTIYF
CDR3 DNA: TGCGCCAGCAGCCAAGGAGCGGTGGGACAGAACTCTGGAAACACCATATATTTT

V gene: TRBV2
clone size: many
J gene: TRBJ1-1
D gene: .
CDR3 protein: CASSWGDTEAFF
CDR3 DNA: TGTGCCAGCAGTTGGGGGGACACTGAAGCTTTCTTT

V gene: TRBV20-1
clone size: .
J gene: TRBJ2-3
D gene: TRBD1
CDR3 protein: CSAWTGAGDTQYF
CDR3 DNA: TGCAGTGCTTGGACAGGGGCCGGAGATACGCAGTATTTT

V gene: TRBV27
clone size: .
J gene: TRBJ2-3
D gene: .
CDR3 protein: CASSTDYMRGQYF
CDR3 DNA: TGTGCCAGCAGTACGGACTACATGCGGGGGCAGTATTTT